The 9 T cell receptor beta chains below come from one sample, sequenced in a study of shared clonotypes between healthy human individuals. Clones were read by immunoSEQ multiplex PCR, and TCRdb kept only the in-frame ones, dropping some. The top ten clones hold 0.3% to 0.45% of a sample with around 1.4 million clones, 98% of them seen once. Sequenced: naive CD4+ T cells sorted from blood. Subset of the sample: CD45RA+ positively selected. The receptors stem from a man younger than 45 in good health.

V is TRBV5-5 and J is TRBJ2-7, with 10 bases fitting TRBD2. After removal of 2 bases from V and 1 base from J, the junction contained 9 bases not matched to a gene. This CDR3 region has 17 residues. Germline V gives CDR1 SGHKS, CDR2 YYEKEE (reference sequence). The CDR3 loop is CASSFGPRLAGSYEQYF. The CDR3 nucleotides are TGTGCCAGCAGCTTTGGCCCCAGACTAGCGGGTTCCTACGAGCAGTACTTC. Variable domain in full (rest from reference TRBV5-5 and TRBJ2-7): DAGVTQSPTHLIKTRGQQVTLRCSPISGHKSVSWYQQVLGQGPQFIFQYYEKEERGRGNFPDRFSARQFPNYSSELNVNALLLGDSALYLCASSFGPRLAGSYEQYFGPGTRLTVT.

Notes on this clone: Other DNA sequences of this sample code for an identical CDR3. The V call is TRBV2, the J call TRBJ2-3; no clear D. CDR1 and CDR2 (germline): SNHLY, FYNNEI. CDR3 length: 11 amino acids. Trimming left V 7 bases short and J 3 bases short, with 5 bases between. CDR3 region: CASTLTDTQYF. The CDR3 DNA sequence: TGTGCCAGCACCTTGACAGATACGCAGTATTTT. Supplemented by reference TRBV2 and TRBJ2-3, the full variable domain reads EPEVTQTPSHQVTQMGQEVILRCVPISNHLYFYWYRQILGQKVEFLVSFYNNEISEKSEIFDDQFSVERPDGSNFTLKIRSTKLEDSAMYFCASTLTDTQYFGPGTRLTVL.

This clone was counted once. The chain has TRBV7-3 and TRBJ2-1; 7 bases are a match to TRBD2. The V gene end was trimmed by 3 bases and the J gene end by 9 bases; junction bases not matched to a gene: 14. Per the germline V gene, CDR1 is SGHTA and CDR2 is FQGTGA. The CDR3 spans 16 residues. The CDR3: CASSLSSAGAGGEQFF. In DNA form, the CDR3 reads TGTGCCAGCAGCTTGAGTAGTGCGGGAGCCGGAGGTGAGCAGTTCTTC. The full variable domain, its missing parts supplied by reference TRBV7-3 and TRBJ2-1, is GAGVSQTPSNKVTEKGKYVELRCDPISGHTALYWYRQSLGQGPEFLIYFQGTGAADDSGLPNDRFFAVRPEGSVSTLKIQRTERGDSAVYLCASSLSSAGAGGEQFFGPGTRLTVL.

This chain links TRBV5-5 with TRBJ2-3; 14 bases align to TRBD2. Germline CDR1 and CDR2: SGHKS and YYEKEE (reference sequence). The trim removed 2 bases at V and 5 bases at J, leaving 7 bases unmatched. The CDR3 has 17 residues. This CDR3 reads CASSFETSGRAGDTQYF. CDR3 nucleotide sequence: TGTGCCAGCAGCTTTGAGACTAGCGGGAGGGCCGGAGATACGCAGTATTTT. Using reference TRBV5-5 and TRBJ2-3 for the parts outside the CDR3, the full variable domain is DAGVTQSPTHLIKTRGQQVTLRCSPISGHKSVSWYQQVLGQGPQFIFQYYEKEERGRGNFPDRFSARQFPNYSSELNVNALLLGDSALYLCASSFETSGRAGDTQYFGPGTRLTVL.

J is TRBJ2-7 and V is TRBV7-8; the match to TRBD1 covers 9 bases. Germline lookup yields CDR1 SGHVS and CDR2 FQNEAQ. There are 13 residues in the CDR3. Unmatched junction bases numbered 3, after V lost 4 bases and J lost 5 bases. For the CDR3, the DNA is TGTGCCAGCAGCTCGGGACAGGGTGACGAGCAGTACTTC. Protein: CASSSGQGDEQYF. The full variable domain, with the rest looked up from reference TRBV7-8 and TRBJ2-7, is GAGVSQSPRYKVAKRGQDVALRCDPISGHVSLFWYQQALGQGPEFLTYFQNEAQLDKSGLPSDRFFAERPEGSVSTLKIQRTQQEDSAVYLCASSSGQGDEQYFGPGTRLTVT.

The chain recombines TRBV6-1 with TRBJ1-5; D not certain. Germline-derived CDR1 and CDR2 are MNHNS and SASEGT. V was pared by 5 bases and J by 0 bases, with 8 bases between. This CDR3 contains 14 residues. The chain's CDR3 is CASSPMDSNQPQHF. In DNA, the CDR3 is TGTGCCAGCAGTCCAATGGATAGCAATCAGCCCCAGCATTTT.

J is TRBJ1-2 and V is TRBV9; tentative D call: TRBD1 (6 bases). The germline V gene has CDR1 SGDLS and CDR2 YYNGEE. This CDR3 region has 14 residues. The V and J ends lost 4 bases and 9 bases respectively, with 19 bases between them. The CDR3, as DNA: TGTGCCAGCAGCCTGGGGGGCGCGTCTTGGAGCTACACCTTC. As protein: CASSLGGASWSYTF.

The chain is built from TRBV19 and TRBJ1-2; 7 nucleotides align to TRBD1. After removal of 3 bases from V and 4 bases from J, the junction contained 5 bases not matched to a gene. Germline CDR1 is LNHDA and CDR2 is SQIVND (reference sequence). This CDR3 comprises 14 residues. The DNA for the CDR3 is TGTGCCAGTAGTATGGCCAGGGGGATCTATGGCTACACCTTC. This translates into CASSMARGIYGYTF.

The chain carries TRBV9 and TRBJ2-1; the D is unclear. The ends were cut back, 1 base at V and 0 bases at J, with 14 bases in the middle. Germline V gene data show CDR1 as SGDLS and CDR2 as YYNGEE. The CDR3 runs to 17 residues. CDR3 residues: CASSVTFRASSYNEQFF. As DNA, the CDR3 is TGTGCCAGCAGCGTAACGTTTAGGGCAAGCTCCTACAATGAGCAGTTCTTC.